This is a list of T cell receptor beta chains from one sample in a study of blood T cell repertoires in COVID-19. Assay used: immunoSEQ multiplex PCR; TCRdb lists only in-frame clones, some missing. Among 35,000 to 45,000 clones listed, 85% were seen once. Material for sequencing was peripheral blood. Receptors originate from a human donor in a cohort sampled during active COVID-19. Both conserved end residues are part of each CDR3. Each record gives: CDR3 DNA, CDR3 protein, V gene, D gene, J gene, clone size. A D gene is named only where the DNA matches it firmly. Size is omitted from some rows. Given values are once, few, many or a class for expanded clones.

TGTGCCAGTAGTGATGACATATCCTCCTACGAGCAGTACTTC	CASSDDISSYEQYF	TRBV19	NA	TRBJ2-7	NA
TGCGCCAGCAGCCGAGGGGGTTCCCTGGACGAGCAGTACTTC	CASSRGGSLDEQYF	TRBV5-1	NA	TRBJ2-7	NA
TGTGCCAGCTCACCCCGTGGACTGCAAAACGAGCAGTACTTC	CASSPRGLQNEQYF	TRBV18	NA	TRBJ2-7	few
TGTGCCAGTAGTATATCCGGGACTAGCGGGGGGAAGACCGGGGAGCTGTTTTTT	CASSISGTSGGKTGELFF	TRBV19	TRBD2	TRBJ2-2	NA
TGCGCCAGCAGCTTGTATTGGGGACTCGGAAACACCATATATTTT	CASSLYWGLGNTIYF	TRBV5-1	NA	TRBJ1-3	NA
TGTGCCAGTAGTCCGGCGGCGCGCAATCAGCCCCAGCATTTT	CASSPAARNQPQHF	TRBV19	NA	TRBJ1-5	NA
TGCGCCAGCACACGAACAGGGGATACGCAGTATTTT	CASTRTGDTQYF	TRBV4-1	NA	TRBJ2-3	few
TGTGCCAGCAGCTTAGAGGGACAGGGTTTGGGGGAGCAGTACTTC	CASSLEGQGLGEQYF	TRBV7-6	TRBD1	TRBJ2-7	NA
TGTGCCACCAGCATAGGGGGTAAATCACCCCTCCACTTT	CATSIGGKSPLHF	TRBV15	NA	TRBJ1-6	NA
TGTGCCAGTAGTAGGGACAGGGCTGTAAGCATTCAGTACTTC	CASSRDRAVSIQYF	TRBV19	TRBD1	TRBJ2-4	NA
TGTGCCAGCAGACGAGGAATGGACAGGGCGGGATCTGGGGCCAACGTCCTGACTTTC	CASRRGMDRAGSGANVLTF	TRBV19	TRBD1	TRBJ2-6	NA
TGTGCCAGCAGCCAAGAGGCCCTATCCGGGACAGGCCTAACCTTTGGAAACACCATATATTTT	CASSQEALSGTGLTFGNTIYF	TRBV4-2	TRBD1	TRBJ1-3	NA
TGTGCCAGCAGCCAAGTAGGTCAGGGAGGAGGCTACACCTTC	CASSQVGQGGGYTF	TRBV3-1/TRBV3-2	NA	TRBJ1-2	NA
TGTGCCAGTAGTCCTTCTCTAGCGGGGAGATACAATGAGCAGTTCTTC	CASSPSLAGRYNEQFF	TRBV19	TRBD2	TRBJ2-1	NA
TGTGCCAGAACAGGGTCGGCCTACGAGCAGTACTTC	CARTGSAYEQYF	TRBV7-3	NA	TRBJ2-7	NA
TGTGCCAGCAGTGACTCCTCAAGGGGAGGGATTAATTCACCCCTCCACTTT	CASSDSSRGGINSPLHF	TRBV6-4	NA	TRBJ1-6	NA
TGTGCCTGTCAGGACAGCTACGAGCAGTACTTC	CACQDSYEQYF	TRBV30	NA	TRBJ2-7	NA
TGTGCCAGCAGGGAGCCTATGGATACGCAGTATTTT	CASREPMDTQYF	TRBV2	NA	TRBJ2-3	NA
TGTGCCAGCTCACCGACCGGGACAGAGAGGGGCGAGCAGTACTTC	CASSPTGTERGEQYF	TRBV18	TRBD1	TRBJ2-7	once
TGTGCCAGCGGTAGACTAGCGACCGACACCGGGGAGCTGTTTTTT	CASGRLATDTGELFF	TRBV5-6	TRBD2	TRBJ2-2	NA
TGTGCCTGGAGGCCCAGCGAAGGTTCACCCCTCCACTTT	CAWRPSEGSPLHF	TRBV30	NA	TRBJ1-6	NA
TGTGCCACCAGCACCACGAGGTCTGGGGCCAACGTCCTGACTTTC	CATSTTRSGANVLTF	TRBV15	NA	TRBJ2-6	NA
TGCGCCAGCAGCCATGTGGGGGGGGCGGGACAGGGAGATCAGCCCCAGCATTTT	CASSHVGGAGQGDQPQHF	TRBV4-1	TRBD1	TRBJ1-5	NA
TGTGCCAGCATTTTCGATGAGTATGAGACCCAGTACTTC	CASIFDEYETQYF	TRBV2	NA	TRBJ2-5	NA
TGTGCCAGCAGCCTCCGATCGGGGATCGGGGAGCTGTTTTTT	CASSLRSGIGELFF	TRBV11-2	NA	TRBJ2-2	NA
TGTGCCAGCAGCACCGGGTCCGGGGGGGAAAAACTGTTTTTT	CASSTGSGGEKLFF	TRBV7-2	NA	TRBJ1-4	NA
TGTGCCTGGACGGCAGGGGGGAGGACTGAAGCTTTCTTT	CAWTAGGRTEAFF	TRBV30	TRBD1	TRBJ1-1	NA
TGTGCCAGCGCTACAGGTCCCTATAATTCACCCCTCCACTTT	CASATGPYNSPLHF	TRBV6-5	NA	TRBJ1-6	NA
TGCGCCAGCAGCTTGGAATTGGTCAGTACCTACGAGCAGTACTTC	CASSLELVSTYEQYF	TRBV5-1	NA	TRBJ2-7	NA
TGTGCCAGCAGCTTAACAGGGTCGACTGAAGCTTTCTTT	CASSLTGSTEAFF	TRBV7-9	NA	TRBJ1-1	few
TGTGCCAGCAGCAGAAGCGCGAGCTCCTACAATGAGCAGTTCTTC	CASSRSASSYNEQFF	TRBV7-2	NA	TRBJ2-1	NA
TGTGCCAGCAGTTCCCGTTTCACTGAAGCTTTCTTT	CASSSRFTEAFF	TRBV28	NA	TRBJ1-1	NA
TGTGCCAGCAGTTATCGGGATTGGAATCAGCCCCAGCATTTT	CASSYRDWNQPQHF	TRBV6-5	NA	TRBJ1-5	NA
TGTGCCAGCAGTACCCAGGGGACCGGGGAGCTGTTTTTT	CASSTQGTGELFF	TRBV28	NA	TRBJ2-2	NA
TGTGCCAGCAGCCTCGGGACAGGGGTGATCAATGAGCAGTTCTTC	CASSLGTGVINEQFF	TRBV7-2	TRBD1	TRBJ2-1	NA
TGTGCCAGCAGTGAAACAGAGATGAACACTGAAGCTTTCTTT	CASSETEMNTEAFF	TRBV2	NA	TRBJ1-1	NA
TGCGCCAGCAATAAGACCCAGTACTTC	CASNKTQYF	TRBV10-2	NA	TRBJ2-5	NA
TGCAGCGTTACCAGGGGGGTGGGCGAGCAGTACTTC	CSVTRGVGEQYF	TRBV29-1	NA	TRBJ2-7	NA
TGTGCTAGCAGCTTATTGGGGGGACGCCAAGAGACCCAGTACTTC	CASSLLGGRQETQYF	TRBV7-7	NA	TRBJ2-5	NA
TGTGCCAGCAGCAATAGGGAGTCCGACGAGCAGTACTTC	CASSNRESDEQYF	TRBV7-9	NA	TRBJ2-7	NA
TGTGCCACCAGTGATTCTCAGAGGGCGAGCGGGGAGCTGTTTTTT	CATSDSQRASGELFF	TRBV24-1	NA	TRBJ2-2	NA